The 25 T cell receptor beta chains reported below all come from one sample, sequenced in a study of shared clonotypes between healthy human individuals. Assay used: immunoSEQ multiplex PCR; TCRdb lists only in-frame clones, some missing. The data contain roughly 2,000,000 clones, around 93% of them seen just once; the ten biggest clones take up under 2%. CD8 cells regarded as naive lacked CD45RO, were positively chosen for CCR7, and omitted terminally differentiated effector memory CD45RA+ cells. The sequenced material came from naive CD8+ T cells from PBMCs. The receptors originated from a man between 18 and 35 years old in good health. Some clones in this sample may be carry-over from other donors' samples.

The chain has TRBV4-1 and TRBJ2-3; 7 bases fit TRBD2. The germline V gene has CDR1 MGHRA and CDR2 YSYEKL. The CDR3 is made up of 16 amino acids. Unmatched junction bases numbered 5, after V lost 0 bases and J lost 2 bases. The CDR3 sequence: CASSQDRLALTDTQYF. DNA of the CDR3: TGCGCCAGCAGCCAAGATCGACTAGCACTCACAGATACGCAGTATTTT.

The rearrangement joins TRBV27 to TRBJ2-7; D remains ambiguous. The germline gives CDR1 MNHEY, CDR2 SMNVEV (reference sequence). V was pared by 2 bases and J by 2 bases, with 10 bases between. This CDR3 is built from 14 residues. In DNA, the CDR3 is TGTGCCAGCAGTTTAGACGGATCCGCCTACGAGCAGTACTTC. It codes for CASSLDGSAYEQYF.

The CDR3 region is CASSPRQSSYEQYF. In DNA form, the CDR3 reads TGTGCCAGCAGTCCTCGACAGTCCTCCTACGAGCAGTACTTC. This chain links TRBV28 with TRBJ2-7, with D perhaps TRBD1 (5 bases). V gave up 5 bases and J gave up 0 bases, with 11 bases separating them. From germline, CDR1 is MDHEN and CDR2 SYDVKM. This CDR3 has 14 residues.

The rearrangement joins TRBV29-1 to TRBJ2-5; 12 nucleotides agree with TRBD2. The germline V gene has CDR1 SQVTM and CDR2 ANQGSEA. This CDR3 is built from 16 residues. V was pared by 1 base and J by 3 bases, with 6 bases of the junction left unmatched. The CDR3 DNA reads TGCAGCGTTGAAGGACTGTCTAGCGGGAGGGAAGAGACCCAGTACTTC. Translating gives CSVEGLSSGREETQYF.

CDR3 DNA: TGTGCCATCAGTGATTTGCTACAGACCCAGTACTTC. Protein product: CAISDLLQTQYF. The chain is built from TRBV10-3 and TRBJ2-5; D ambiguous. The CDR3 extends over 12 amino acids. The V end lost 3 bases, the J end lost 6 bases, and 8 bases lay between the germline ends. Per the germline V gene, CDR1 is ENHRY and CDR2 is SYGVKD.

This chain uses TRBV4-1 with TRBJ2-3, with a possible D match to TRBD1 (6 bases). Germline CDR1 MGHRA, CDR2 YSYEKL. V was trimmed by 0 bases and J by 6 bases, leaving 10 bases between them. The CDR3 contains 14 residues. The CDR3 DNA sequence: TGCGCCAGCAGCCAAGAGGGGGCGGTGGATACGCAGTATTTT. Encoded protein: CASSQEGAVDTQYF.

J is TRBJ1-5 and V is TRBV6-5; possibly TRBD1 for D (5 bases). V was shortened by 2 bases and J by 7 bases, with 12 bases between the two germline ends. The length of the CDR3 is 14 residues. CDR1 and CDR2 from the germline V gene are MNHEY and SVGAGI. CDR3 sequence (DNA): TGTGCCAGCAGTTACGGGGAGGGGACGCAGCCCCAGCATTTT. Protein: CASSYGEGTQPQHF.

The chain links TRBV29-1 to TRBJ1-1, with D perhaps matching TRBD1 (5 bases). Looked up from germline, CDR1 is SQVTM and CDR2 is ANQGSEA. Trimming cost V 5 bases and J 0 bases, with 22 bases left between them. CDR3 length equals 17 residues. The DNA for the CDR3 is TGCAGCGTTAGGGGCTTACCCGGGAGGGAGATGAACACTGAAGCTTTCTTT. This codes for CSVRGLPGREMNTEAFF. Combining the CDR3 with reference TRBV29-1 and TRBJ1-1 gives the whole variable domain SAVISQKPSRDICQRGTSLTIQCQVDSQVTMMFWYRQQPGQSLTLIATANQGSEATYESGFVIDKFPISRPNLTFSTLTVSNMSPEDSSIYLCSVRGLPGREMNTEAFFGQGTRLTVV.

The CDR3 reads CASSEGADSKPQHF. The CDR3, as DNA: TGTGCCAGCAGTGAAGGGGCGGACTCTAAGCCCCAGCATTTT. The chain employs TRBV25-1 and TRBJ1-5; D is perhaps TRBD1 (5 bases). The ends were cut back, 2 bases at V and 8 bases at J, with 13 bases in the middle. The CDR3 sequence is 14 residues long. Looked up from germline, CDR1 is MGHDK and CDR2 is SYGVNS.

Regarding this clone: The same CDR3 arises from other DNA sequences in this sample as well. This chain connects TRBV6-5 to TRBJ2-7; possible D gene TRBD2, 6 bases. Germline values: CDR1 MNHEY, CDR2 SVGAGI. The CDR3 extends over 13 amino acids. V was shortened by 0 bases and J by 4 bases, with 7 bases between the two germline ends. The CDR3 sequence: CASSYSEGYEQYF. CDR3 sequence (DNA): TGTGCCAGCAGTTACTCGGAGGGTTACGAGCAGTACTTC.

The V and J genes are TRBV7-2 and TRBJ2-7, with a tentative D call TRBD2 (6 bases). From germline, CDR1 is SGHTA and CDR2 FQGNSA. V gave up 1 base and J gave up 6 bases, with 10 bases separating them. The CDR3 runs 13 residues. As DNA, the CDR3 is TGTGCCAGCAGCTTAGGACGGGGAGGCGAGCAGTACTTC. Its protein is CASSLGRGGEQYF.

This chain uses TRBV15 with TRBJ1-2; D remains unclear. The CDR3 is made up of 15 amino acids. The ends were cut back, 0 bases at V and 9 bases at J, with 17 bases in the middle. Germline V lookup: CDR1 LNHNV, CDR2 YYDKDF (reference sequence). The CDR3 sequence: CATSREGSVSISYTF. The CDR3 nucleotides read TGTGCCACCAGCAGAGAGGGCAGCGTCAGCATTAGCTACACCTTC.

The J gene is TRBJ2-2, the V gene TRBV10-3; D may be TRBD2 (6 bases). The CDR3 has 14 residues. Germline V gene data show CDR1 as ENHRY and CDR2 as SYGVKD. Trimming shortened V by 8 bases and J by 4 bases, and 14 bases separated the two germline ends. The CDR3: CAIGRGGPTGELFF. CDR3 DNA: TGTGCCATCGGGCGGGGAGGCCCCACCGGGGAGCTGTTTTTT.

This chain connects TRBV7-2 to TRBJ1-1; the D gene is possibly TRBD1 (6 bases). Germline V CDR1 and CDR2: SGHTA, FQGNSA. Trimming cost V 6 bases and J 0 bases, with 17 bases left between them. The CDR3 contains 16 residues. The CDR3: CASSQGGIGMNTEAFF. The CDR3, as DNA: TGTGCCAGCAGTCAAGGGGGGATAGGAATGAACACTGAAGCTTTCTTT. The full variable domain, its missing parts supplied by reference TRBV7-2 and TRBJ1-1, is GAGVSQSPSNKVTEKGKDVELRCDPISGHTALYWYRQSLGQGLEFLIYFQGNSAPDKSGLPSDRFSAERTGGSVSTLTIQRTQQEDSAVYLCASSQGGIGMNTEAFFGQGTRLTVV.

The chain's CDR3 is CSVETSGSSHEQYF. The CDR3 nucleotides are TGCAGCGTTGAAACTAGCGGGAGTAGCCACGAGCAGTACTTC. This sequence joins TRBV29-1 and TRBJ2-7, with 11 bases that match TRBD2. The V gene end was trimmed by 2 bases and the J gene end by 5 bases; junction bases not matched to a gene: 5. CDR1 and CDR2 (germline): SQVTM, ANQGSEA. This CDR3 is built from 14 residues.

J is TRBJ2-1 and V is TRBV10-3; TRBD2 matches 10 bases. V was clipped by 3 bases and J by 7 bases; unmatched bases: 6. The CDR3 is 15 amino acids. CDR1 ENHRY and CDR2 SYGVKD come from the germline V gene. The CDR3 is CAISEAGGYANEQFF. In DNA form, the CDR3 reads TGTGCCATCAGTGAAGCGGGAGGGTATGCTAATGAGCAGTTCTTC.

The chain uses TRBV4-2 and TRBJ2-1, with D perhaps TRBD2 (6 bases). Trimming took off 2 bases at V and 9 bases at J, with 17 bases between the two ends. The CDR3 runs to 15 residues. Germline CDR1 and CDR2: LGHNA and YNFKEQ. CDR3: CASSQTAVRGGEQFF. CDR3 nucleotide sequence: TGTGCCAGCAGCCAAACGGCGGTCCGGGGAGGTGAGCAGTTCTTC.

J is TRBJ2-1 and V is TRBV9, with D maybe TRBD2 (5 bases). Trimming shortened V by 3 bases and J by 3 bases, and 16 bases separated the two germline ends. Germline lookup yields CDR1 SGDLS and CDR2 YYNGEE. The CDR3 sequence is 16 residues long. This chain's CDR3 is CASSERPGEGYNEQFF. The CDR3 region has the DNA TGTGCCAGCAGCGAGAGGCCCGGGGAAGGCTACAATGAGCAGTTCTTC.

The chain links TRBV5-1 to TRBJ2-1; D gene unclear. Germline values: CDR1 SGHRS, CDR2 YFSETQ. V shed 4 bases and J shed 4 bases, with 6 bases lying between them. The length of the CDR3 is 12 residues. The CDR3 sequence: CASSIRYNEQFF. The CDR3 DNA is TGCGCCAGCAGCATCCGTTACAATGAGCAGTTCTTC.

The gene calls are TRBV6-5 and TRBJ1-5; 7 bases map to TRBD1. The CDR3 spans 14 residues. The germline V gene encodes CDR1 MNHEY and CDR2 SVGAGI. With 2 bases clipped from V and 6 bases from J, the junction kept 4 bases outside the gene matches. For the CDR3, the DNA is TGTGCCAGCAGTTACACAGGGGTCACTCAGCCCCAGCATTTT. Amino acid sequence: CASSYTGVTQPQHF.

The chain carries TRBV5-4 and TRBJ2-5; tentative D call: TRBD2 (6 bases). The CDR3 has 17 amino acids. V was pared by 4 bases and J by 5 bases, with 24 bases between. The germline CDR1 and CDR2 sequences are SGHNT and YYREEE (reference sequence). The CDR3 nucleotides are TGTGCCAGCAGCGGAAATAAGCTGGAGGGAGTCCGCGAGACCCAGTACTTC. Protein: CASSGNKLEGVRETQYF.

This chain links TRBV2 with TRBJ1-5; TRBD1 is a possible D gene (6 bases). Trimming removed 5 bases from V and 5 bases from J, with 19 bases in between. The CDR3 has 16 residues. Germline V lookup: CDR1 SNHLY, CDR2 FYNNEI. This CDR3 is CASSSPYLGGYQPQHF. The CDR3 region has the DNA TGTGCCAGCAGTTCTCCTTACCTAGGGGGTTATCAGCCCCAGCATTTT.

The chain couples TRBV6-5 to TRBJ2-1; either TRBD1 or TRBD2 may supply D (5 bases each). V was pared by 9 bases and J by 1 base, with 13 bases between. The CDR3 contains 14 residues. Germline loops: CDR1 MNHEY, CDR2 SVGAGI. CDR3 nucleotides: TGTGCCAGTGGACCGGGACGGTCCTACAATGAGCAGTTCTTC. Encoded protein: CASGPGRSYNEQFF.

The chain couples TRBV27 to TRBJ1-1, with D perhaps TRBD1 (5 bases). Looked up from germline, CDR1 is MNHEY and CDR2 is SMNVEV (reference sequence). There are 18 residues in the CDR3. Trimming stripped 5 bases from V and 6 bases from J, with 28 bases between. The CDR3 nucleotides read TGTGCCAGCAGTCCATACCAACGGAACGGTCCCCTGGGGGCTGAAGCTTTCTTT. Translating gives CASSPYQRNGPLGAEAFF.

This clone was detected once. The chain couples TRBV25-1 to TRBJ2-1; D gene unclear. V was cut by 1 base and J by 9 bases, with 13 bases left in between. The germline V gene has CDR1 MGHDK and CDR2 SYGVNS. The CDR3 runs 14 residues. CDR3 nucleotides: TGTGCCAGCAGTGAATTTATGGGGTTCGGTGAGCAGTTCTTC. Translated, it gives CASSEFMGFGEQFF.